What follows are 23 T cell receptor beta chains derived from one specimen sequenced in a study of shared clonotypes between healthy human individuals. Some clones are missing from TCRdb's copy, which holds only in-frame ones; the method was immunoSEQ multiplex PCR. In the table there are approximately 2.5 million clones, around nine tenths of which are singletons. Input material: naive CD4+ T cells sorted from blood. The sample's subset: CD45RA+ positively selected. These receptors were collected from a young man in good health.

The J gene is TRBJ1-2, the V gene TRBV28; 8 bases agree with TRBD1. Germline trimming cut 4 bases from V and 0 bases from J; bases unmatched to any gene: 4. CDR3 size: 15 residues. Germline V gene lookup returns CDR1 MDHEN and CDR2 SYDVKM. Here the CDR3 DNA reads TGTGCCAGCAGTTCTCAGGGGGCAGCTAACTATGGCTACACCTTC. This sequence encodes CASSSQGAANYGYTF.

The V call is TRBV30, the J call TRBJ1-1; D perhaps matches TRBD1 (6 bases). V lost 5 bases, J lost 2 bases, and 12 bases lay in between. CDR1 and CDR2 (germline): GTSNPN, SVGIG (reference sequence). This CDR3 spans 13 amino acids. This chain's CDR3 is CAWQQGQNTEAFF. CDR3 sequence (DNA): TGTGCCTGGCAGCAGGGGCAAAACACTGAAGCTTTCTTT.

This sequence joins TRBV29-1 and TRBJ2-1; TRBD1 is a possible D gene (5 bases). Germline V gene lookup returns CDR1 SQVTM and CDR2 ANQGSEA. Trimming took off 7 bases at V and 10 bases at J, with 23 bases between the two ends. The CDR3 length is 14 residues. The CDR3 DNA sequence: TGCAGCGGTGGGGATGGCCCGATCGCAGGGGAGCAGTTCTTC. Protein sequence: CSGGDGPIAGEQFF.

The CDR3 DNA reads TGTGCCAGCAGTTTATCGATAGACTCCCTCTCCTACGAGCAGTACTTC. This translates into CASSLSIDSLSYEQYF. The V call is TRBV27, the J call TRBJ2-7; D remains unclear. Trimming took 0 bases from V and 0 from J, leaving 12 bases between them. CDR1 and CDR2 (germline): MNHEY, SMNVEV (reference sequence). The CDR3 consists of 16 residues.

The genes are TRBV4-1 and TRBJ2-7; 8 bases fit TRBD1. The V gene end was trimmed by 1 base and the J gene end by 7 bases; junction bases not matched to a gene: 6. The CDR3 spans 14 residues. Germline assignment: CDR1 MGHRA and CDR2 YSYEKL. The CDR3 is CASSQAARGPEQYF. Written as DNA, the CDR3 is TGCGCCAGCAGCCAAGCCGCCAGGGGGCCGGAGCAGTACTTC.

In DNA, the CDR3 is TGTGCCTGGAGTGGAAGGACAGGGGGCGGTAGGAGCAATCAGCCCCAGCATTTT. It specifies CAWSGRTGGGRSNQPQHF. V gene TRBV30 combines with J gene TRBJ1-5, with 11 bases lining up with TRBD1. The germline CDR1 and CDR2 sequences are GTSNPN and SVGIG (reference sequence). The CDR3 is made up of 18 amino acids. Germline trimming cut 1 base from V and 1 base from J; bases unmatched to any gene: 9.

V and J are TRBV11-2 and TRBJ2-1; TRBD1 is a possible D gene (6 bases). In germline, CDR1 is SGHAT, CDR2 FQNNGV. This CDR3 is 19 amino acids long. The V and J ends lost 3 bases and 9 bases respectively, with 30 bases between them. CDR3 protein: CASSFRPQSLGAGQLEQFF. DNA for the CDR3: TGTGCCAGCAGCTTCCGACCCCAGTCCCTGGGGGCGGGTCAGCTTGAGCAGTTCTTC.

The gene calls are TRBV5-4 and TRBJ1-2; TRBD1 matches 9 bases. This CDR3 comprises 14 residues. After removal of 3 bases from V and 4 bases from J, the junction contained 4 bases not matched to a gene. The V gene's germline CDR1 is SGHNT and CDR2 YYREEE (reference sequence). Here the CDR3 reads CASSSGQGLYGYTF. CDR3 sequence (DNA): TGTGCCAGCAGCTCGGGACAGGGTCTCTATGGCTACACCTTC. Variable domain in full (rest from reference TRBV5-4 and TRBJ1-2): ETGVTQSPTHLIKTRGQQVTLRCSSQSGHNTVSWYQQALGQGPQFIFQYYREEENGRGNFPPRFSGLQFPNYSSELNVNALELDDSALYLCASSSGQGLYGYTFGSGTRLTVV.

The rearrangement joins TRBV5-4 to TRBJ1-4; D not certain. The V gene lost 4 bases and the J gene lost 0 bases, with 10 bases spanning the gap. The germline V gene encodes CDR1 SGHNT and CDR2 YYREEE (reference sequence). The CDR3 spans 15 residues. CDR3 protein: CASSPTGATNEKLFF. The CDR3 DNA reads TGTGCCAGCAGCCCAACGGGAGCAACTAATGAAAAACTGTTTTTT. The full variable domain, its missing parts supplied by reference TRBV5-4 and TRBJ1-4, is ETGVTQSPTHLIKTRGQQVTLRCSSQSGHNTVSWYQQALGQGPQFIFQYYREEENGRGNFPPRFSGLQFPNYSSELNVNALELDDSALYLCASSPTGATNEKLFFGSGTQLSVL.

The rearrangement uses TRBV10-3 and TRBJ2-7; the match to TRBD1 covers 7 bases. Looked up from germline, CDR1 is ENHRY and CDR2 is SYGVKD. V shed 2 bases, J shed 5 bases, and the junction held 3 bases outside the gene matches. CDR3 length equals 13 residues. CDR3 DNA sequence: TGTGCCATCAGTGAGCTAGACAGGGACGAGCAGTACTTC. Its translation is CAISELDRDEQYF.

This chain links TRBV5-4 with TRBJ2-2, with D perhaps assigned TRBD1 or TRBD2 (5 bases each). CDR3 length: 13 residues. V was clipped by 4 bases and J by 6 bases, with 10 bases between them. Germline V gene lookup returns CDR1 SGHNT and CDR2 YYREEE (reference sequence). CDR3 sequence: CASSLGTPGELFF. In DNA form, the CDR3 reads TGTGCCAGCAGCCTAGGGACCCCCGGGGAGCTGTTTTTT. Full variable domain (rest looked up from reference TRBV5-4 and TRBJ2-2): ETGVTQSPTHLIKTRGQQVTLRCSSQSGHNTVSWYQQALGQGPQFIFQYYREEENGRGNFPPRFSGLQFPNYSSELNVNALELDDSALYLCASSLGTPGELFFGEGSRLTVL.

The rearrangement joins TRBV1 to TRBJ2-7; TRBD1 is taken as the D call from the table, unchecked against the DNA. TRBV1 is assigned pseudogene status. This CDR3 is 13 amino acids long. The CDR3 region has the DNA TGCACCAGCAGCCAAGATCAGGCGTACGAGCAGTACTTC. Protein product: CTSSQDQAYEQYF.

This chain connects TRBV6-5 to TRBJ2-3; D assignment may be TRBD1 or TRBD2 (5 bases each). Germline values: CDR1 MNHEY, CDR2 SVGAGI. The V gene lost 6 bases and the J gene lost 6 bases, with 19 bases spanning the gap. The CDR3 spans 15 residues. For the CDR3, the DNA is TGTGCCAGCAGAAGGGCTGGGACGGCAGGGGATACGCAGTATTTT. As protein: CASRRAGTAGDTQYF.

This clone was detected only once. The chain has TRBV5-4 and TRBJ2-1; the match to TRBD2 covers 10 bases. Germline CDR1 and CDR2: SGHNT and YYREEE (reference sequence). The V and J ends lost 0 bases and 6 bases, in that order; junction bases with no gene match: 6. The CDR3 spans 16 residues. This chain's CDR3 is CASSLDPSGSRNEQFF. CDR3 DNA: TGTGCCAGCAGCTTGGATCCTAGCGGGAGTCGCAATGAGCAGTTCTTC.

Comment on this clone: The germline gene is not matched at one end of the junction; a read error may be the cause. The V call is TRBV9, the J call TRBJ1-3; D perhaps matches TRBD1 (6 bases). This CDR3 comprises 16 residues. CDR1 is SGDLS and CDR2 is YYNGEE in the germline V gene. CDR3 loop: CASSVGTPSSGNTIYF. The CDR3, as DNA: TGTGCCAGCAGTGTAGGGACACCCAGCTCTGGAAACACCATATATTTT.

The chain has TRBV29-1 and TRBJ2-3, with D possibly matching TRBD2 (6 bases). The germline CDR1 and CDR2 sequences are SQVTM and ANQGSEA. Trimming removed 5 bases at V and 1 base at J, with 19 bases between. CDR3 length: 16 residues. The CDR3 DNA reads TGCAGCGTTCACTGGACGAGCGGGTGGGGCACAGATACGCAGTATTTT. This codes for CSVHWTSGWGTDTQYF.

J is TRBJ2-2 and V is TRBV10-3, with 10 bases lining up with TRBD2. The length of the CDR3 is 16 residues. CDR1 is ENHRY and CDR2 is SYGVKD in the germline V gene. The J segment lost 4 bases and the V segment lost 4 bases, leaving 6 bases of the junction unmatched. The CDR3 region has the DNA TGTGCCATCAGTGTGGGGGTAGCGGGGGGCACCGGGGAGCTGTTTTTT. This encodes CAISVGVAGGTGELFF.

This chain joins TRBV6-1 and TRBJ2-7, with a weak D call TRBD2 (5 bases). Germline V gene lookup returns CDR1 MNHNS and CDR2 SASEGT. The V end lost 6 bases, the J end lost 4 bases, and 13 bases lay between the germline ends. The CDR3 has 13 residues. As DNA, the CDR3 is TGTGCCAGCAGCCAAGAACGGAGGTACGAGCAGTACTTC. It translates to CASSQERRYEQYF.

The J gene is TRBJ2-3, the V gene TRBV28, with 12 bases aligning to TRBD2. Trimming removed 9 bases from V and 5 bases from J; junction bases left unmatched: 15. The CDR3 length is 17 residues. Germline CDR1 reads MDHEN; CDR2 reads SYDVKM. CDR3 nucleotide sequence: TGTGCCAGTTTAAGATCCCTAGCGGGAGGGAATGGAGATACGCAGTATTTT. Encoded protein: CASLRSLAGGNGDTQYF.

The CDR3 sequence: CASSDLLGNAYNEQFF. CDR3 in DNA: TGTGCCAGCAGTGATCTGCTTGGGAATGCCTACAATGAGCAGTTCTTC. The J gene is TRBJ2-1, the V gene TRBV25-1, with no clear D. The CDR3 runs to 16 residues. Trimming stripped 3 bases from V and 2 bases from J, with 14 bases between. The V gene's germline CDR1 is MGHDK and CDR2 SYGVNS.

The J gene is TRBJ2-7, the V gene TRBV2; D perhaps matches TRBD2 (7 bases). The V gene's germline CDR1 is SNHLY and CDR2 FYNNEI. Trimming left V 8 bases short and J 1 base short, with 15 bases between. CDR3 length equals 14 residues. The DNA for the CDR3 is TGTGCCAGCCATCTGGGGGGGCAGTCCTACGAGCAGTACTTC. This gives the protein CASHLGGQSYEQYF. The entire variable domain, with the rest obtained from reference TRBV2 and TRBJ2-7, is as follows: EPEVTQTPSHQVTQMGQEVILRCVPISNHLYFYWYRQILGQKVEFLVSFYNNEISEKSEIFDDQFSVERPDGSNFTLKIRSTKLEDSAMYFCASHLGGQSYEQYFGPGTRLTVT.

This clone was counted a few times. V usage is TRBV30 and J usage is TRBJ1-5; maybe TRBD1 (5 bases). The germline V and J ends were trimmed by 2 bases and 7 bases, with 15 bases remaining between them. This CDR3 region has 14 residues. Germline-derived CDR1 and CDR2 are GTSNPN and SVGIG (reference sequence). As DNA, the CDR3 is TGTGCCTGGAGTTGGCAGGGAGGGGAGCAGCCCCAGCATTTT. It specifies CAWSWQGGEQPQHF.

This chain uses TRBV5-4 with TRBJ2-5; 10 bases align to TRBD2. The CDR3 totals 15 residues. Germline V gives CDR1 SGHNT, CDR2 YYREEE (reference sequence). The trim removed 1 base at V and 3 bases at J, leaving 3 bases unmatched. Written as DNA, the CDR3 is TGTGCCAGCAGCTTGCCCGGACTAGCGGAAGAGACCCAGTACTTC. Translating gives CASSLPGLAEETQYF. Full variable domain (rest looked up from reference TRBV5-4 and TRBJ2-5): ETGVTQSPTHLIKTRGQQVTLRCSSQSGHNTVSWYQQALGQGPQFIFQYYREEENGRGNFPPRFSGLQFPNYSSELNVNALELDDSALYLCASSLPGLAEETQYFGPGTRLLVL.